The present T cell receptor (beta chain) was sequenced within a study of PD-1 blockade in classical Hodgkin lymphoma. Study-level results: Whatever underlies the repertoire differences (possibly disease activity or prior therapy) remains undefined. Significantly greater TCR diversity emerged by C4D1 in CD4+ cells but not CD8+ cells.

Regarding time point: cycle 4 day 1 (C4D1), after 5 to 7 weeks of nivolumab. Each and every patient relapsed after autologous stem cell transplantation, and patients got differing brentuximab vedotin exposure. As regards this clone: The antigen is not known.

Clones were read by immunoSEQ multiplex PCR, and TCRdb kept only the in-frame ones, dropping some. The profile covers 57,000 or so clones, with 87% appearing a single time and over 7.5% taken by the ten largest. The starting material was peripheral blood mononuclear cells (PBMCs), obtained before the fourth cycle of nivolumab. The TCR originated in a human donor with classical Hodgkin lymphoma.

Here the CDR3 DNA reads TGTGCCAGCAGCTCCCGGGGGATCCCTTCGGATACGCAGTATTTT. Encoded protein: CASSSRGIPSDTQYF. The chain is built from TRBV9 and TRBJ2-3; a weak D match, TRBD2 (6 bases). The CDR3 extends over 15 amino acids. Trimming took 4 bases from V and 6 from J, leaving 18 bases between them. Germline values: CDR1 SGDLS, CDR2 YYNGEE.